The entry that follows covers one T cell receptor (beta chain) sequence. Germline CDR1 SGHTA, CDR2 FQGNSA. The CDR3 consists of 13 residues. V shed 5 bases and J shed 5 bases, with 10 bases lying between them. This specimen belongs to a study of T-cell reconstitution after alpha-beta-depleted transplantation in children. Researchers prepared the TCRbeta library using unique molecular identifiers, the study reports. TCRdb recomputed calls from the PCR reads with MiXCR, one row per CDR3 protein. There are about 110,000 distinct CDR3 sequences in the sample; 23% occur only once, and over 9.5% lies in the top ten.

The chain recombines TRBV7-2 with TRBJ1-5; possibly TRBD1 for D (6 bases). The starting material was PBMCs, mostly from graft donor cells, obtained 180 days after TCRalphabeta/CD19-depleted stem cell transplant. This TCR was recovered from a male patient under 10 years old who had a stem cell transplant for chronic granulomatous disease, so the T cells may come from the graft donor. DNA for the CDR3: TGTGCCAGCAGCGCGGACAGACATCAGCCCCAGCATTTT. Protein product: CASSADRHQPQHF.